These 8 T cell receptor beta chains originate from one sample sequenced in a study of T cell responses to AZD1222 COVID-19 vaccine. Generated by immunoSEQ multiplex PCR, the TCRdb table keeps only in-frame clones and is missing some. The sample includes over 150,000 clones, roughly 90% of them seen just once. Sequenced here: peripheral blood, sampled on day 0 of AZD1222 vaccination. These receptors came from an adult in good health.

The V call is TRBV10-3, the J call TRBJ2-3; 12 bases fit TRBD2. The CDR3 runs 15 residues. Germline CDR1 and CDR2: ENHRY and SYGVKD. Losses at the gene ends were 6 bases for V and 6 bases for J; bases not matched to a gene: 7. CDR3 region: CAISGLAGTPDTQYF. In nucleotides, the CDR3 is TGTGCCATCAGCGGACTAGCGGGGACCCCGGATACGCAGTATTTT.

The chain employs TRBV6-5 and TRBJ2-1; 7 nucleotides line up with TRBD2. Losses at the gene ends were 11 bases for V and 4 bases for J; bases not matched to a gene: 5. From germline, CDR1 is MNHEY and CDR2 SVGAGI. The CDR3 sequence is 12 residues long. The CDR3 loop reads CASGEGYNEQFF. The DNA for the CDR3 is TGTGCCTCCGGGGAGGGGTACAATGAGCAGTTCTTC.

J is TRBJ1-5 and V is TRBV7-9; 12 bases align to TRBD1. The V segment lost 5 bases and the J segment 5 bases; nucleotides outside the gene matches: 4. The CDR3 consists of 15 residues. Germline V gene data show CDR1 as SEHNR and CDR2 as FQNEAQ (reference sequence). The CDR3 protein is CASSPGTGGDQPQHF. The CDR3 nucleotides read TGTGCCAGCAGCCCGGGGACAGGGGGCGATCAGCCCCAGCATTTT.

The chain couples TRBV5-1 to TRBJ2-7; weak D call: TRBD1 (6 bases). Germline V gene sequence: CDR1 SGHRS, CDR2 YFSETQ. CDR3 length: 15 residues. V lost 4 bases, J lost 3 bases, and 17 bases lay in between. CDR3 DNA: TGCGCCAGCAGCCCTGACGGGACACTATACTACGAGCAGTACTTC. Translation gives CASSPDGTLYYEQYF.

This clone occurred once. This chain connects TRBV24-1 to TRBJ2-6; perhaps D is TRBD1 or TRBD2 (5 bases each). This CDR3 is 13 amino acids long. The germline gives CDR1 KGHDR, CDR2 SFDVKD. Trimming pared 8 bases from V and 12 bases from J, leaving 16 bases between. The CDR3 region has the DNA TGTGCCACCAAAGGAGTGGGGGACGGCGTCCTGACTTTC. Its protein product is CATKGVGDGVLTF.

The chain couples TRBV27 to TRBJ1-4; D remains ambiguous. This CDR3 is built from 11 residues. The V gene's germline CDR1 is MNHEY and CDR2 SMNVEV (reference sequence). Trimming removed 2 bases from V and 10 bases from J, with 5 bases in between. The chain's CDR3 is CASSLGGKLFF. In DNA form, the CDR3 reads TGTGCCAGCAGTTTAGGTGGAAAACTGTTTTTT.

J is TRBJ1-1 and V is TRBV11-2, with D possibly matching TRBD1 (6 bases). Germline CDR1 SGHAT, CDR2 FQNNGV. Between the trimmed V and J ends, which lost 10 bases and 5 bases, there was a span of 17 bases. The CDR3 consists of 13 residues. The CDR3: CATIRVQGTEAFF. DNA for the CDR3: TGTGCCACCATCAGGGTACAGGGAACTGAAGCTTTCTTT.

J is TRBJ1-2 and V is TRBV27; D unresolved. CDR1 and CDR2 (germline): MNHEY, SMNVEV (reference sequence). The CDR3 loop spans 13 amino acids. Trimming left V 1 base short and J 8 bases short, with 11 bases between. Here the CDR3 DNA reads TGTGCCAGCAGTTTATACGGAGGGTACGGCTACACCTTC. It encodes CASSLYGGYGYTF.